Following are 32 T cell receptor beta chains from one sample sequenced in a study of spatial heterogeneity in lung cancer. Time point reported: sample taken at primary tumor resection. Whole RNA from tumor, nontumor lung or frozen PBMC was sequenced unsorted. TCRdb analysed the 5' RACE reads with MiXCR anew, one entry per CDR3 protein. Of approximately 25,000 distinct CDR3 sequences listed, roughly 7% were seen once; the top ten hold around an eighth. The input for sequencing was PBMCs, taken at surgery. These receptors originate from a male donor with early-stage non-small cell lung cancer.

In this sample, this clonotype turned up many times. The chain employs TRBV7-3 and TRBJ2-7; D not resolved. Per the germline V gene, CDR1 is SGHTA and CDR2 is FQGTGA. The length of the CDR3 is 12 residues. Trimming shortened V by 5 bases and J by 3 bases, and 8 bases separated the two germline ends. Written as DNA, the CDR3 is TGTGCCAGCAGCGTTCCTGGCTACGAGCAGTACTTC. It specifies CASSVPGYEQYF. Using reference TRBV7-3 and TRBJ2-7 for the parts outside the CDR3, the full variable domain is GAGVSQTPSNKVTEKGKYVELRCDPISGHTALYWYRQSLGQGPEFLIYFQGTGAADDSGLPNDRFFAVRPEGSVSTLKIQRTERGDSAVYLCASSVPGYEQYFGPGTRLTVT.

The table lists this clonotype with many counts. The DNA for the CDR3 is TGTGCCAGCAGCTTACTGGGATCACCCCTCCACTTT. Its translation: CASSLLGSPLHF. The chain recombines TRBV7-2 with TRBJ1-6; D remains unclear. CDR1 SGHTA and CDR2 FQGNSA come from the germline V gene. The CDR3 length is 12 residues. V dropped 2 bases and J dropped 10 bases, with 6 bases sitting between them.

This clonotype was seen only a few times. This rearrangement joins TRBV29-1 to TRBJ1-1; D not certain. CDR1 is SQVTM, CDR2 ANQGSEA, per germline. V was clipped by 0 bases and J by 1 base, with 18 bases between them. The CDR3 is 17 residues long. The CDR3: CSVEDPRLLAGNTEAFF. CDR3 coding DNA: TGCAGCGTTGAAGATCCCAGGCTACTTGCGGGGAACACTGAAGCTTTCTTT.

The chain combines TRBV15 with TRBJ2-7; D uncertain. The CDR3 loop spans 13 amino acids. From germline, CDR1 is LNHNV and CDR2 YYDKDF (reference sequence). V lost 0 bases to trimming and J lost 3 bases, with 6 bases between them. In nucleotides, the CDR3 is TGTGCCACCAGCAGAGATAATAACTACGAGCAGTACTTC. It codes for CATSRDNNYEQYF.

This clonotype has more than one count but fewer than ten. The J gene is TRBJ2-7, the V gene TRBV10-3; possible D gene TRBD2, 5 bases. The germline CDR1 and CDR2 sequences are ENHRY and SYGVKD. V gave up 10 bases and J gave up 3 bases, with 16 bases separating them. The CDR3 is made up of 13 amino acids. CDR3 DNA: TGTGCCACCGAAAAGGAGGTGAACTACGAGCAGTACTTC. Residues: CATEKEVNYEQYF.

This clonotype was seen many times. The chain employs TRBV10-3 and TRBJ2-7; TRBD1 might be the D (5 bases). V lost 1 base and J 2 bases, leaving 12 bases between the germline ends. The length of the CDR3 is 15 residues. Germline CDR1 and CDR2: ENHRY and SYGVKD. The CDR3 DNA sequence: TGTGCCATCAGTGAGTTAACCAGGGTCCCCTACGAGCAGTACTTC. Protein: CAISELTRVPYEQYF.

CDR3 protein: CASSPRGSLSYEQYF. Here the CDR3 DNA reads TGTGCCAGCAGCCCCAGGGGGTCCCTCTCCTACGAGCAGTACTTC. The chain combines TRBV6-5 with TRBJ2-7, with 7 bases identical to TRBD1. V shed 6 bases and J 0 bases; nucleotides not matched to a gene: 8. The CDR3 totals 15 residues. Germline V lookup: CDR1 MNHEY, CDR2 SVGAGI.

This clonotype has only a few counts. The gene calls are TRBV2 and TRBJ2-2; D is perhaps TRBD1 (6 bases). The CDR3 is made up of 14 amino acids. Germline lookup yields CDR1 SNHLY and CDR2 FYNNEI. V was shortened by 5 bases and J by 4 bases, with 11 bases between the two germline ends. CDR3 in amino acids: CASSTQGITGELFF. CDR3 bases: TGTGCCAGCAGTACACAGGGTATCACCGGGGAGCTGTTTTTT.

This clonotype rates as medium-sized. J is TRBJ2-1 and V is TRBV28, with no clear D. Trimming removed 3 bases at V and 0 bases at J, with 6 bases between. Germline V CDR1 and CDR2: MDHEN, SYDVKM. There are 14 residues in the CDR3. CDR3 bases: TGTGCCAGCAGTTTCCTGAGCTCCTACAATGAGCAGTTCTTC. It translates to CASSFLSSYNEQFF.

This clonotype was observed a handful of times. This rearrangement joins TRBV10-2 to TRBJ1-1, with D uncertain. The CDR3 covers 12 residues. The ends were cut back, 2 bases at V and 10 bases at J, with 11 bases in the middle. Germline lookup yields CDR1 WSHSY and CDR2 SAAADI. The chain's CDR3 is CASSEARGSAFF. CDR3 sequence (DNA): TGCGCCAGCAGTGAGGCGCGAGGCTCAGCTTTCTTT.

In this sample, this clonotype turned up a few times. This chain connects TRBV6-5 to TRBJ1-1; D is uncertain. The CDR3 sequence is 11 residues long. V lost 6 bases and J 4 bases, leaving 6 bases between the germline ends. Germline CDR1 reads MNHEY; CDR2 reads SVGAGI. In DNA, the CDR3 is TGTGCCAGCAGGCAGACCACTGAAGCTTTCTTT. Residues: CASRQTTEAFF.

There are many counts of this clonotype. V and J are TRBV28 and TRBJ1-3; 8 bases line up with TRBD1. CDR3 length: 15 residues. After removal of 3 bases from V and 6 bases from J, the junction contained 7 bases not matched to a gene. Germline CDR1 and CDR2: MDHEN and SYDVKM. CDR3 amino acids: CASSFSGGPLNTIYF. The DNA for the CDR3 is TGTGCCAGCAGTTTCTCAGGGGGCCCCCTAAACACCATATATTTT.

This clonotype was seen a few times. The chain uses TRBV10-1 and TRBJ1-2, with 9 bases that match TRBD1. The CDR3 runs 14 residues. With 5 bases clipped from V and 3 bases from J, the junction kept 4 bases outside the gene matches. Per germline, CDR1 WNHNN and CDR2 SYGVQD (reference sequence). CDR3 in DNA: TGCGCCAGCAGTCGGGACAGGGAAGACTATGGCTACACCTTC. Protein sequence: CASSRDREDYGYTF.

This clonotype was recorded at least ten times. The chain employs TRBV4-2 and TRBJ2-1; no reliable D call. Trimming stripped 0 bases from V and 3 bases from J, with 9 bases between. The CDR3 spans 15 residues. Germline CDR1 is LGHNA and CDR2 is YNFKEQ. CDR3 DNA sequence: TGTGCCAGCAGCCAAGAGGAGAACCGCTACAATGAGCAGTTCTTC. Amino acid sequence: CASSQEENRYNEQFF.

Sample share makes this clonotype medium-sized (0.01 to 0.1%). The chain is built from TRBV2 and TRBJ2-7, with D uncertain. Germline V gene sequence: CDR1 SNHLY, CDR2 FYNNEI. Trimming took 6 bases from V and 4 from J, leaving 10 bases between them. This CDR3 spans 12 amino acids. CDR3 sequence: CASSADGYEQYV. The CDR3 DNA reads TGTGCCAGCAGCGCGGACGGGTACGAGCAGTACGTC.

In this sample, this clonotype turned up many times. The chain carries TRBV5-1 and TRBJ2-7; D unresolved. Per germline, CDR1 SGHRS and CDR2 YFSETQ. With 1 base removed from V and 2 bases from J, the gap between germline ends came to 10 bases. This CDR3 spans 14 amino acids. The CDR3 protein is CASSLNWGPYEQYF. The CDR3, as DNA: TGCGCCAGCAGCTTGAACTGGGGTCCCTACGAGCAGTACTTC.

This clonotype was seen only a few times. This chain joins TRBV7-9 and TRBJ2-5, with TRBD1 as a possible D gene (6 bases). Germline values: CDR1 SEHNR, CDR2 FQNEAQ (reference sequence). The length of the CDR3 is 13 residues. V shed 3 bases and J shed 7 bases, with 12 bases lying between them. The CDR3 sequence is CASSFTAQGTQYF. CDR3 bases: TGTGCCAGCAGCTTCACCGCACAGGGGACCCAGTACTTC.

There are a few counts of this clonotype. The chain couples TRBV28 to TRBJ2-3, with no clear D. Germline lookup yields CDR1 MDHEN and CDR2 SYDVKM. CDR3 length: 11 residues. The ends were cut back, 3 bases at V and 6 bases at J, with 4 bases in the middle. The CDR3 DNA reads TGTGCCAGCAGTTTGGTGGATACGCAGTATTTT. It yields the protein CASSLVDTQYF.

Of note for this clonotype: A much larger clone lies a single base off, so this may be a read error. The V call is TRBV28, the J call TRBJ2-1; maybe TRBD2 (7 bases). The V end was cut by 5 bases, the J end by 7 bases, with 18 bases between. This CDR3 region has 15 residues. Germline assignment: CDR1 MDHEN and CDR2 SYDVKM. CDR3 amino acids: CASSLGGRSRNEQFF. In nucleotides, the CDR3 is TGTGCCAGCAGTCTGGGGGGGCGGTCGAGGAATGAGCAGTTCTTC.

This clonotype was picked up many times. The rearrangement uses TRBV5-5 and TRBJ1-2; 9 bases line up with TRBD1. Per the germline V gene, CDR1 is SGHKS and CDR2 is YYEKEE (reference sequence). This CDR3 comprises 15 residues. V dropped 4 bases and J dropped 4; count of bases not matched to a gene: 8. CDR3 sequence: CASSLAGQGPYGYTF. In DNA, the CDR3 is TGTGCCAGCAGCCTGGCGGGACAGGGCCCCTATGGCTACACCTTC.

This clonotype was found many times. This rearrangement joins TRBV29-1 to TRBJ2-7; 7 positions agree with TRBD2. Germline loops: CDR1 SQVTM, CDR2 ANQGSEA. Trimming cost V 6 bases and J 5 bases; bases outside gene matches: 4. This CDR3 has 11 residues. The CDR3 loop reads CSVAGADEQYF. For the CDR3, the DNA is TGCAGCGTCGCGGGAGCGGACGAGCAGTACTTC.

This clonotype was seen repeatedly, ten times or more. Here the CDR3 reads CASSYRRTATTDTQYF. The DNA of the CDR3 is TGTGCCAGCAGTTACCGACGGACAGCAACCACAGATACGCAGTATTTT. The chain couples TRBV6-5 to TRBJ2-3, with a possible D match to TRBD1 (6 bases). The germline V gene encodes CDR1 MNHEY and CDR2 SVGAGI. There are 16 residues in the CDR3. Trimming took off 2 bases at V and 2 bases at J, with 14 bases between the two ends.

This clonotype appeared a single time. A much larger clone differs by one base, so this may be a read error. The chain has TRBV10-3 and TRBJ1-4; 9 positions match TRBD1. CDR1 ENHRY and CDR2 SYGVKD come from the germline V gene. The CDR3 is 15 amino acids. The chain's CDR3 is CAISESQGASEKLIF. CDR3 DNA sequence: TGTGCCATCAGTGAGTCACAGGGGGCTAGCGAAAAACTGATTTTT.

The V gene is TRBV9, the J gene TRBJ2-7; D could derive from TRBD1 or TRBD2 (5 bases each). This CDR3 is built from 14 residues. Trimming took off 4 bases at V and 3 bases at J, with 14 bases between the two ends. The V gene's germline CDR1 is SGDLS and CDR2 YYNGEE. The CDR3 DNA reads TGTGCCAGCAGCCTTAGCGACAGTTACTACGAGCAGTACTTC. Translated: CASSLSDSYYEQYF.

This clonotype was seen a handful of times. The CDR3 sequence: CASTVSGPGLRMNTEAFF. The CDR3 DNA is TGTGCCAGCACCGTATCCGGCCCCGGACTGCGTATGAACACTGAAGCTTTCTTT. The chain has TRBV28 and TRBJ1-1; D remains unclear. CDR3 length: 18 residues. Trimming took 7 bases from V and 0 from J, leaving 24 bases between them. The germline V gene encodes CDR1 MDHEN and CDR2 SYDVKM.

This clonotype is judged medium-sized. The rearrangement uses TRBV4-2 and TRBJ2-7; no firm D call. The CDR3 sequence is 13 residues long. The germline V and J ends were trimmed by 5 bases and 2 bases, with 10 bases remaining between them. Germline lookup yields CDR1 LGHNA and CDR2 YNFKEQ. In nucleotides, the CDR3 is TGTGCCAGCAGCTCCGGCGGAACCTACGAGCAGTACTTC. Amino acids: CASSSGGTYEQYF.

The chain is built from TRBV20-1 and TRBJ2-1, with 10 positions matching TRBD2. V lost 0 bases and J lost 4; bases outside the gene matches: 9. Germline lookup yields CDR1 DFQATT and CDR2 SNEGSKA (reference sequence). This CDR3 spans 17 amino acids. The CDR3 spells CSARDHSSSGRYNEQFF. In DNA form, the CDR3 reads TGCAGTGCTAGAGATCATTCGAGTAGCGGGAGGTACAATGAGCAGTTCTTC.

This clonotype was picked up many times. The chain recombines TRBV9 with TRBJ2-7; the D gene is possibly TRBD1 (6 bases). The CDR3 has 19 amino acids. CDR1 and CDR2 (germline): SGDLS, YYNGEE. Trimming stripped 1 base from V and 7 bases from J, with 30 bases between. The DNA of the CDR3 is TGTGCCAGCAGCGTAACTTCTCTGGTTCCGGGACACGGGGCGCGGGAGCAGTACTTC. Encoded protein: CASSVTSLVPGHGAREQYF.

This clonotype came up many times. The chain is built from TRBV20-1 and TRBJ2-5; no definite D call. Trimming removed 6 bases from V and 5 bases from J, with 16 bases in between. From germline, CDR1 is DFQATT and CDR2 SNEGSKA (reference sequence). The CDR3 runs to 13 residues. The chain's CDR3 is CSAEMPAYETQYF. The CDR3 DNA follows: TGCAGTGCCGAGATGCCAGCCTACGAGACCCAGTACTTC.

This chain links TRBV29-1 with TRBJ2-3, with 7 nucleotides matching TRBD2. The germline V gene encodes CDR1 SQVTM and CDR2 ANQGSEA. The CDR3 contains 14 residues. With V trimmed by 4 bases and J by 2 bases, 6 bases remained unmatched. The CDR3 loop reads CSVVDGLDTDTQYF. CDR3 sequence (DNA): TGCAGCGTTGTAGACGGACTAGACACAGATACGCAGTATTTT.

By sample fraction, this clonotype is medium-sized. The chain uses TRBV7-9 and TRBJ1-4; D is uncertain. The CDR3 covers 12 residues. Germline CDR1 and CDR2: SEHNR and FQNEAQ (reference sequence). Trimming took 8 bases from V and 5 from J, leaving 9 bases between them. The CDR3 bases are TGTGCCAGCCGGAGAGGGAATGAAAAACTGTTTTTT. This encodes CASRRGNEKLFF.

This clonotype has at least ten counts. This rearrangement joins TRBV20-1 to TRBJ2-3, with 7 bases aligning to TRBD2. V lost 6 bases, J lost 1 base, and 10 bases stayed unmatched. The CDR3 has 15 amino acids. Germline V gene lookup returns CDR1 DFQATT and CDR2 SNEGSKA (reference sequence). Here the CDR3 reads CSATPPSGGTDTQYF. The CDR3 DNA follows: TGCAGTGCCACTCCCCCCAGCGGGGGCACAGATACGCAGTATTTT.